Following are 31 T cell receptor beta chains from one sample sequenced in a study of cytomegalovirus exposure and HLA in healthy donors. This PCR relied on a set of 60 Vbeta primers and 13 Jbeta primers. Clones were sequenced by immunoSEQ multiplex PCR, and TCRdb holds only the in-frame ones, with some missing. The repertoire consists of roughly 180,000 clones, with approximately 80% occurring once and the leading ten covering around 2.2%. Input material: PBMCs. These receptors were collected from a woman under 30 in good health and CMV-seropositive.

The chain carries TRBV7-6 and TRBJ2-1; D is undetermined. Trimming took 1 base from V and 2 from J, leaving 6 bases between them. The CDR3 spans 14 residues. CDR1 and CDR2 from the germline V gene are SGHVS and FNYEAQ. The CDR3 sequence: CASSLGHTYNEQFF. CDR3 nucleotides: TGTGCCAGCAGCTTAGGCCACACCTACAATGAGCAGTTCTTC.

The V and J genes are TRBV6-5 and TRBJ2-3; 8 nucleotides agree with TRBD1. In germline, CDR1 is MNHEY, CDR2 SVGAGI. Germline trimming cut 10 bases from V and 2 bases from J; bases unmatched to any gene: 8. The CDR3 covers 14 residues. This CDR3 reads CATCRTGYTDTQYF. For the CDR3, the DNA is TGTGCCACCTGTAGGACAGGGTACACAGATACGCAGTATTTT.

V and J are TRBV6-1 and TRBJ2-1; possible D gene TRBD2, 7 bases. V lost 7 bases and J lost 3, with 13 bases in between. CDR3 length equals 14 residues. Germline CDR1 is MNHNS and CDR2 is SASEGT. DNA for the CDR3: TGTGCCAGCACAGCGGGGACACTCTACAATGAGCAGTTCTTC. Translation: CASTAGTLYNEQFF.

The rearrangement links TRBV6-6 to TRBJ1-3; a possible D gene is TRBD1 (6 bases). With 0 bases removed from V and 0 bases from J, the gap between germline ends came to 9 bases. The CDR3 totals 16 residues. Per germline, CDR1 MNHNY and CDR2 SVGAGI (reference sequence). The CDR3 DNA is TGTGCCAGCAGTTACTCGGGGGCGAACTCTGGAAACACCATATATTTT. The encoded protein is CASSYSGANSGNTIYF.

The rearrangement links TRBV5-1 to TRBJ2-3; 8 bases fit TRBD1. The CDR3 is 15 residues long. J was trimmed by 2 bases and V by 1 base; bases with no gene match: 3. The germline CDR1 and CDR2 sequences are SGHRS and YFSETQ. The CDR3 here is CASSLTGGVTDTQYF. The CDR3 DNA is TGCGCCAGCAGCTTGACAGGGGGAGTCACAGATACGCAGTATTTT. Together with reference TRBV5-1 and TRBJ2-3, the CDR3 gives the full variable domain: KAGVTQTPRYLIKTRGQQVTLSCSPISGHRSVSWYQQTPGQGLQFLFEYFSETQRNKGNFPGRFSGRQFSNSRSEMNVSTLELGDSALYLCASSLTGGVTDTQYFGPGTRLTVL.

This rearrangement joins TRBV9 to TRBJ2-3; 8 nucleotides line up with TRBD1. V was clipped by 2 bases and J by 5 bases; unmatched bases: 10. Germline assignment: CDR1 SGDLS and CDR2 YYNGEE. The CDR3 loop spans 16 amino acids. The CDR3 DNA follows: TGTGCCAGCAGCGTGGGTGGACAGGGAACTCGAGATACGCAGTATTTT. It translates to CASSVGGQGTRDTQYF.

The V gene is TRBV2, the J gene TRBJ1-3, with D possibly TRBD1 on 5 matching bases. The ends were cut back, 8 bases at V and 2 bases at J, with 10 bases in the middle. Germline values: CDR1 SNHLY, CDR2 FYNNEI. The CDR3 sequence is 13 residues long. CDR3 loop: CASSRTTGNTIYF. As DNA, the CDR3 is TGTGCCAGCTCCCGGACAACTGGAAACACCATATATTTT.

This clone has a single count. CDR3 protein: CASSDLLDTQYF. CDR3 DNA sequence: TGTGCCAGCAGCGACTTATTGGATACGCAGTATTTT. The V call is TRBV9, the J call TRBJ2-3, with D unclear. The CDR3 has 12 amino acids. Germline V gene data show CDR1 as SGDLS and CDR2 as YYNGEE. The ends were cut back, 3 bases at V and 6 bases at J, with 8 bases in the middle. Looking up the rest from reference TRBV9 and TRBJ2-3 gives the full variable domain: DSGVTQTPKHLITATGQRVTLRCSPRSGDLSVYWYQQSLDQGLQFLIQYYNGEERAKGNILERFSAQQFPDLHSELNLSSLELGDSALYFCASSDLLDTQYFGPGTRLTVL.

The chain recombines TRBV10-1 with TRBJ2-5; no definite D call. The better agreement between TRBJ2-7 and the DNA end casts doubt on the J call. Germline CDR1 is WNHNN and CDR2 is SYGVQD (reference sequence). This CDR3 comprises 14 residues. Here the CDR3 reads CASSDGSFPYEQYF. The CDR3 coding sequence is TGCGCCAGCAGTGACGGTAGTTTCCCCTACGAGCAGTACTTC.

The chain couples TRBV7-2 to TRBJ2-2; D is perhaps TRBD1 (5 bases). This CDR3 region has 14 residues. The germline gives CDR1 SGHTA, CDR2 FQGNSA. V shed 1 base and J shed 6 bases, with 9 bases lying between them. CDR3 region: CASSLVLGAGELFF. CDR3 in DNA: TGTGCCAGCAGCTTAGTGTTAGGGGCCGGGGAGCTGTTTTTT. The variable domain in full, completed from reference TRBV7-2 and TRBJ2-2, reads GAGVSQSPSNKVTEKGKDVELRCDPISGHTALYWYRQSLGQGLEFLIYFQGNSAPDKSGLPSDRFSAERTGGSVSTLTIQRTQQEDSAVYLCASSLVLGAGELFFGEGSRLTVL.

The rearrangement links TRBV19 to TRBJ1-3; D perhaps matches TRBD1 (5 bases). Germline lookup yields CDR1 LNHDA and CDR2 SQIVND (reference sequence). This CDR3 is built from 14 residues. V dropped 6 bases and J dropped 1 base, with 10 bases sitting between them. CDR3 residues: CASSLRGSGNTIYF. The DNA of the CDR3 is TGTGCCAGTAGCCTTAGGGGATCTGGAAACACCATATATTTT.

Only a few counts were recorded for this clone. V usage is TRBV7-3 and J usage is TRBJ1-1; D possibly corresponds to TRBD1 (5 bases). The CDR3 covers 13 residues. Trimming removed 5 bases at V and 2 bases at J, with 9 bases between. Germline V lookup: CDR1 SGHTA, CDR2 FQGTGA. CDR3 in amino acids: CASSAQGNTEAFF. In DNA, the CDR3 is TGTGCCAGCAGCGCCCAGGGCAACACTGAAGCTTTCTTT.

V gene TRBV7-2 combines with J gene TRBJ1-2; 9 bases agree with TRBD1. This CDR3 region has 16 residues. CDR1 is SGHTA, CDR2 FQGNSA, per germline. Trimming at V came to 5 bases and at J to 4 bases, leaving 11 bases not matched to a gene. CDR3 sequence: CASSKQLETGGYGYTF. As DNA, the CDR3 is TGTGCCAGCAGCAAACAGCTAGAGACAGGGGGCTATGGCTACACCTTC.

This sequence joins TRBV27 and TRBJ2-7; maybe TRBD1 (6 bases). V lost 4 bases and J 3 bases, leaving 13 bases between the germline ends. The CDR3 loop spans 14 amino acids. Germline V gene lookup returns CDR1 MNHEY and CDR2 SMNVEV (reference sequence). The CDR3 DNA reads as TGTGCCAGCAGTTCGTCCGGGACACTCTACGAGCAGTACTTC. Translating gives CASSSSGTLYEQYF.

The chain combines TRBV12-5 with TRBJ2-4; the D gene is possibly TRBD1 (6 bases). Germline values: CDR1 LGHNT, CDR2 FRNRAP. The V end lost 3 bases, the J end lost 0 bases, and 12 bases lay between the germline ends. CDR3 length equals 16 residues. The DNA for the CDR3 is TGTGCTAGTGGTTTCCCGGGACATACAGCCAAAAACATTCAGTACTTC. Protein: CASGFPGHTAKNIQYF.

The chain uses TRBV14 and TRBJ2-1; D possibly corresponds to TRBD1 (5 bases). Germline V gives CDR1 SGHDN, CDR2 FVKESK. V lost 0 bases, J lost 9 bases, and 12 bases lay in between. There are 14 residues in the CDR3. CDR3 protein: CASSQDLLRGEQFF. The CDR3 coding sequence is TGTGCCAGCAGCCAAGATCTGTTAAGGGGTGAGCAGTTCTTC. Combining the CDR3 with reference TRBV14 and TRBJ2-1 gives the whole variable domain EAGVTQFPSHSVIEKGQTVTLRCDPISGHDNLYWYRRVMGKEIKFLLHFVKESKQDESGMPNNRFLAERTGGTYSTLKVQPAELEDSGVYFCASSQDLLRGEQFFGPGTRLTVL.

The chain recombines TRBV10-3 with TRBJ2-5; TRBD1 matches 7 bases. Germline trimming cut 1 base from V and 11 bases from J; bases unmatched to any gene: 16. This CDR3 comprises 16 residues. CDR1 ENHRY and CDR2 SYGVKD come from the germline V gene. As DNA, the CDR3 is TGTGCCATCAGTGAGTTTCTCCCGGGACAGCCTTTGGAGCAGTACTTC. Translating gives CAISEFLPGQPLEQYF.

The chain carries TRBV19 and TRBJ2-1; D is ambiguous. V lost 1 base, J lost 7 bases, and 11 bases lay in between. The germline V gene encodes CDR1 LNHDA and CDR2 SQIVND (reference sequence). The CDR3 consists of 14 residues. DNA for the CDR3: TGTGCCAGTAGTATAGGGAATAGAGGAAATGAGCAGTTCTTC. Protein sequence: CASSIGNRGNEQFF.

This chain connects TRBV4-1 to TRBJ2-3; a possible D gene is TRBD1 (5 bases). The length of the CDR3 is 16 residues. Germline values: CDR1 MGHRA, CDR2 YSYEKL. V was cut by 4 bases and J by 0 bases, with 14 bases left in between. The CDR3, as DNA: TGCGCCAGCAGCCCGGACACCACCTCTAGCACAGATACGCAGTATTTT. Translation: CASSPDTTSSTDTQYF.

The rearrangement joins TRBV30 to TRBJ1-2; D is uncertain. The CDR3 sequence is 13 residues long. Germline-derived CDR1 and CDR2 are GTSNPN and SVGIG (reference sequence). Trimming removed 3 bases at V and 6 bases at J, with 14 bases between. The CDR3 DNA sequence: TGTGCCTGGAGACGAGGCACTTACGATGGCTACACCTTC. It translates to CAWRRGTYDGYTF.

Concerning this clone itself: Distinct nucleotide sequences in the sample also encode this CDR3. The V call is TRBV13, the J call TRBJ2-3; 7 bases agree with TRBD2. Per germline, CDR1 PRHDT and CDR2 FYEKMQ (reference sequence). The CDR3 is made up of 18 amino acids. Trimming cost V 2 bases and J 2 bases; bases outside gene matches: 13. CDR3 sequence: CASSLRLAVPPATDTQYF. CDR3 nucleotide sequence: TGTGCCAGCAGCTTAAGGCTAGCGGTACCTCCCGCCACAGATACGCAGTATTTT.

The chain carries TRBV4-3 and TRBJ2-3, with D perhaps matching TRBD2 (7 bases). The length of the CDR3 is 17 residues. V was shortened by 5 bases and J by 1 base, with 19 bases between the two germline ends. CDR1 is LGHNA and CDR2 is YSLEER in the germline V gene. The CDR3 region has the DNA TGCGCCAGCAGCTCCCGACAGGAGGCGGGAGGCACAGATACGCAGTATTTT. Its protein is CASSSRQEAGGTDTQYF.

This rearrangement joins TRBV28 to TRBJ1-1; possible D gene TRBD1, 6 bases. Trimming took 4 bases from V and 1 from J, leaving 19 bases between them. The CDR3 is made up of 17 amino acids. Germline CDR1 is MDHEN and CDR2 is SYDVKM. For the CDR3, the DNA is TGTGCCAGCAGTTCTGGGCCAGGGGATCACGCGAACACTGAAGCTTTCTTT. Translated, it gives CASSSGPGDHANTEAFF.

The chain has TRBV9 and TRBJ1-5; D is unclear. Trimming removed 4 bases from V and 4 bases from J, with 18 bases in between. The CDR3 runs 16 residues. CDR1 is SGDLS, CDR2 YYNGEE, per germline. Here the CDR3 reads CASSREPTNANQPQHF. CDR3 nucleotide sequence: TGTGCCAGCAGCCGGGAGCCTACGAACGCAAATCAGCCCCAGCATTTT.

The V and J genes are TRBV19 and TRBJ1-6, with D possibly TRBD1 on 6 matching bases. Germline assignment: CDR1 LNHDA and CDR2 SQIVND (reference sequence). V lost 3 bases, J lost 5 bases, and 8 bases lay in between. The CDR3 length is 14 residues. CDR3 in amino acids: CASSIGQNNSPLHF. The DNA for the CDR3 is TGTGCCAGTAGTATTGGACAGAATAATTCACCCCTCCACTTT. Full variable domain (remainder filled in from reference TRBV19 and TRBJ1-6): DGGITQSPKYLFRKEGQNVTLSCEQNLNHDAMYWYRQDPGQGLRLIYYSQIVNDFQKGDIAEGYSVSREKKESFPLTVTSAQKNPTAFYLCASSIGQNNSPLHFGNGTRLTVT.

CDR3 sequence: CAIVTGIGGYTF. The CDR3 coding sequence is TGTGCAATTGTAACAGGGATCGGTGGCTACACCTTC. The V call is TRBV30, the J call TRBJ1-2; weak D call: TRBD1 (6 bases). CDR1 and CDR2 (germline): GTSNPN, SVGIG (reference sequence). The CDR3 consists of 12 residues. The full variable domain, its missing parts supplied by reference TRBV30 and TRBJ1-2, is SQTIHQWPATLVQPVGSPLSLECTVEGTSNPNLYWYRQAAGRGLQLLFYSVGIGQISSEVPQNLSASRPQDRQFILSSKKLLLSDSGFYLCAIVTGIGGYTFGSGTRLTVV.

CDR3 nucleotide sequence: TGTGCCAGCAGTTTACCCCAGGGGGCGAAGGGGGAAGCTTTCTTT. This gives the protein CASSLPQGAKGEAFF. The chain has TRBV28 and TRBJ1-1; 8 positions match TRBD1. There are 15 residues in the CDR3. The V segment lost 2 bases and the J segment 8 bases; nucleotides outside the gene matches: 10. Germline CDR1 and CDR2: MDHEN and SYDVKM.

This clone was recorded a few times. The chain joins TRBV5-1 to TRBJ2-5; 7 positions agree with TRBD2. V lost 0 bases and J lost 3; bases outside the gene matches: 2. CDR3 size: 14 residues. The germline gives CDR1 SGHRS, CDR2 YFSETQ. This chain's CDR3 is CASSLAGGKETQYF. The CDR3, as DNA: TGCGCCAGCAGCTTGGCCGGGGGGAAAGAGACCCAGTACTTC.

V and J are TRBV5-1 and TRBJ2-7; 8 bases agree with TRBD2. The V and J ends lost 5 bases and 7 bases, in that order; junction bases with no gene match: 11. This CDR3 comprises 14 residues. CDR1 is SGHRS, CDR2 YFSETQ, per germline. The CDR3 loop is CASSFSGALGEQYF. In DNA form, the CDR3 reads TGCGCCAGCAGTTTTAGCGGGGCTCTGGGAGAGCAGTACTTC.

The CDR3 sequence is CASSLDPNEQFF. The CDR3, as DNA: TGTGCCAGCAGCTTAGACCCAAATGAGCAGTTCTTC. The J gene is TRBJ2-1, the V gene TRBV11-2; no reliable D call. The V end was cut by 0 bases, the J end by 7 bases, with 4 bases between. The CDR3 contains 12 residues. The germline CDR1 and CDR2 sequences are SGHAT and FQNNGV.

The chain's CDR3 is CASSLLGGLDTEAFF. CDR3 nucleotides: TGTGCCAGCAGCTTACTCGGGGGGCTTGACACTGAAGCTTTCTTT. This chain uses TRBV11-1 with TRBJ1-1, with D possibly matching TRBD1 (6 bases). The germline V gene has CDR1 SGHAT and CDR2 FQDESV (reference sequence). Deletions cut 2 bases from V and 3 bases from J, with 13 bases between. The CDR3 runs 15 residues.